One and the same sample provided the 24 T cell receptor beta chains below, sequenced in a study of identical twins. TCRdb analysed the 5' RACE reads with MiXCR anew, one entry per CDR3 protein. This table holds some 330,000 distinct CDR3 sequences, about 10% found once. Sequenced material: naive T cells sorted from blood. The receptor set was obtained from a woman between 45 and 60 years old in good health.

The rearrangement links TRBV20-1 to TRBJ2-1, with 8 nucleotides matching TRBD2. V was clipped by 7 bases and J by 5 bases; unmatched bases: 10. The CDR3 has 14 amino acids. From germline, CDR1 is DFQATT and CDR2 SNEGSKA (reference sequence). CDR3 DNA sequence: TGCAGTGGGAGCGGGAGATTCGCTGACAATGAGCAGTTCTTC. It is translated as CSGSGRFADNEQFF.

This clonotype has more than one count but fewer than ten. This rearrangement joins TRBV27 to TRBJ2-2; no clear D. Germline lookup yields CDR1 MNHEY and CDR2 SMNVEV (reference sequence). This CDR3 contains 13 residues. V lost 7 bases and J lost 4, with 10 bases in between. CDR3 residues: CASTPTVTGELFF. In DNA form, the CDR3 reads TGTGCCAGCACTCCGACCGTCACCGGGGAGCTGTTTTTT.

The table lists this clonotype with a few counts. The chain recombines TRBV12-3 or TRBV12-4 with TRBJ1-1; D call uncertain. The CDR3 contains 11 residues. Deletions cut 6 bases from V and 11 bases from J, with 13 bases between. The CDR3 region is CASSSGAVAFF. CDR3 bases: TGTGCCAGCAGCTCGGGCGCGGTGGCTTTCTTT.

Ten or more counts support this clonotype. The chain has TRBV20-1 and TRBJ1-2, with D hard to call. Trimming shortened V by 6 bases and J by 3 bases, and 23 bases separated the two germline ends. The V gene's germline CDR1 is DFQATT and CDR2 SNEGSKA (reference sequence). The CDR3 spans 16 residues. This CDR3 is CSAPPTTPEGHYGYTF. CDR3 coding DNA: TGCAGTGCCCCACCGACTACTCCCGAAGGGCACTATGGCTACACCTTC.

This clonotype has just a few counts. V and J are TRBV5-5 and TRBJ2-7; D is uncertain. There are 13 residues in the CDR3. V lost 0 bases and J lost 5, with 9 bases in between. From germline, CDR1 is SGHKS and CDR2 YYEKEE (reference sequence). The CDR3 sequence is CASSLAGSDEQYV. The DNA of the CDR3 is TGTGCCAGCAGCTTGGCTGGGTCGGACGAGCAGTACGTC.

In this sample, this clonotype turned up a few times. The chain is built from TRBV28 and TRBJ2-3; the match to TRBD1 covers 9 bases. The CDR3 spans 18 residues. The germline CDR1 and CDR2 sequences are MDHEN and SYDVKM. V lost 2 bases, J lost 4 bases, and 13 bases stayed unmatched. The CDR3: CASSLTAYGTGRPDTQYF. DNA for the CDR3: TGTGCCAGCAGTTTAACAGCGTATGGGACAGGGCGCCCAGATACGCAGTATTTT.

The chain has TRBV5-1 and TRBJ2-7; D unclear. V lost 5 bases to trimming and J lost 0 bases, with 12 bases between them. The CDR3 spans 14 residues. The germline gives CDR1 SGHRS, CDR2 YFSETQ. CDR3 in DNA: TGCGCCAGCAGGCTAGACGGGCCCTCCTACGAGCAGTACGTC. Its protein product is CASRLDGPSYEQYV.

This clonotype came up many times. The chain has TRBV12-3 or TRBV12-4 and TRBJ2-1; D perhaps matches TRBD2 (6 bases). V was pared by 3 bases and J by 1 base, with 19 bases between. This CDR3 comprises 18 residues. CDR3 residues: CASSLGLRAAVSYNEQFF. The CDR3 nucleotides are TGTGCCAGCAGTTTGGGACTCCGGGCTGCCGTTTCCTACAATGAGCAGTTCTTC.

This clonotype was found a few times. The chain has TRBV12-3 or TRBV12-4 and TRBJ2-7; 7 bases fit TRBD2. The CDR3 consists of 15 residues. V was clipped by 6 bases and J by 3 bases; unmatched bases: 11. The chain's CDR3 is CASSTQGLADYEQYF. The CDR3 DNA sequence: TGTGCCAGCAGCACTCAAGGCCTAGCGGACTACGAGCAGTACTTC.

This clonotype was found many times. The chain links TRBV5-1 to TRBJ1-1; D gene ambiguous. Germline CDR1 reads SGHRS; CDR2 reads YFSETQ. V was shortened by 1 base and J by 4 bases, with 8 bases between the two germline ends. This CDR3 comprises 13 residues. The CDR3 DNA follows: TGCGCCAGCAGCTTGTCGGGGATCACTGAAGCTTTCTTT. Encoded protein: CASSLSGITEAFF.

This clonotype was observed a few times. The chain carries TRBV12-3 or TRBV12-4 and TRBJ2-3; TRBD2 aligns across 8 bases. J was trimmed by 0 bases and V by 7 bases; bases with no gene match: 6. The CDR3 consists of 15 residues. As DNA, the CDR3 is TGTGCCAGCACCCAACTAGCGGCTAGCACAGATACGCAGTATTTT. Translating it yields CASTQLAASTDTQYF.

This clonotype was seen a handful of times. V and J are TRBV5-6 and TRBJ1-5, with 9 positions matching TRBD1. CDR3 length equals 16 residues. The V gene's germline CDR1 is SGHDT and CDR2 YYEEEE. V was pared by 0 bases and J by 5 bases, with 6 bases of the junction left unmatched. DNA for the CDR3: TGTGCCAGCAGCTTGGGATCGGGACAGGGTTATCAGCCCCAGCATTTT. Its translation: CASSLGSGQGYQPQHF.

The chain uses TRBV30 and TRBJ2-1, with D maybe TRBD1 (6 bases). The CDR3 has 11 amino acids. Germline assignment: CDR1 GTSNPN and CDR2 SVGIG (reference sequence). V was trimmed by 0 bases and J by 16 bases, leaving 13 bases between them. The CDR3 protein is CAWSVGDTGFF. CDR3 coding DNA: TGTGCCTGGAGTGTAGGGGACACCGGTTTCTTC.

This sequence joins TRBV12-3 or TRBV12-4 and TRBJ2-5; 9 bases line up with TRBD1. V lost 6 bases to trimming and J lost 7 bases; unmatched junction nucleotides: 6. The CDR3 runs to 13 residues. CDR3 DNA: TGTGCCAGCAGCCTGGGACAGGGAGCGACCCAGTACTTC. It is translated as CASSLGQGATQYF.

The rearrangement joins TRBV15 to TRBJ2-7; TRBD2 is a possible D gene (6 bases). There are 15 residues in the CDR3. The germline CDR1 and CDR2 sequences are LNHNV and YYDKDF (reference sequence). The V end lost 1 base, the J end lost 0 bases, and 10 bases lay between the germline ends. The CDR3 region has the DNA TGTGCCACCAGCAGAGTCGCGGGGTCCTCCTACGAGCAGTACTTC. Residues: CATSRVAGSSYEQYF.

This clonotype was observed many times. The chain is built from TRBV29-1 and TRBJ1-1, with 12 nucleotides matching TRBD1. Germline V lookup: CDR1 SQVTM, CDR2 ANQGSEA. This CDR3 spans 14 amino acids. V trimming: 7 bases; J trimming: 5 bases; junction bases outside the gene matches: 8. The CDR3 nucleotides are TGCAGCGCCCGGGACAGGGGGCCGGGGACTGAAGCTTTCTTT. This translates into CSARDRGPGTEAFF.

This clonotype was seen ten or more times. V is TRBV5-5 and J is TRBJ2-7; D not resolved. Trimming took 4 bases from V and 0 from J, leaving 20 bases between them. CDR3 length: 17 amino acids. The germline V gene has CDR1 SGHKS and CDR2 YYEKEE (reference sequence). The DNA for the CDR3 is TGTGCCAGCAGCCCCCTAGGGTCTGGCCCGAGCTCCTACGAGCAGTACGTC. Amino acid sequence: CASSPLGSGPSSYEQYV.

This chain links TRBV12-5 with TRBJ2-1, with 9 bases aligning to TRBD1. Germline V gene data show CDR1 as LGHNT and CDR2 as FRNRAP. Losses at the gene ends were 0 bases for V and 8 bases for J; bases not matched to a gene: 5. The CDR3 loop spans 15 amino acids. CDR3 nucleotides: TGTGCTAGTGGTTTGGTACAGGGGGCTGTGGATGAGCAGTTCTTC. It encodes CASGLVQGAVDEQFF. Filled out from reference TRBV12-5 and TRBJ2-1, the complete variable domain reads DARVTQTPRHKVTEMGQEVTMRCQPILGHNTVFWYRQTMMQGLELLAYFRNRAPLDDSGMPKDRFSAEMPDATLATLKIQPSEPRDSAVYFCASGLVQGAVDEQFFGPGTRLTVL.

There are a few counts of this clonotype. CDR3 residues: CASSLPGLGTDTQYF. As DNA, the CDR3 is TGTGCCAGCAGTTTACCGGGACTAGGCACAGATACGCAGTATTTT. The chain links TRBV12-3 or TRBV12-4 to TRBJ2-3; TRBD2 aligns across 8 bases. This CDR3 has 15 amino acids. The trim removed 2 bases at V and 1 base at J, leaving 2 bases unmatched.

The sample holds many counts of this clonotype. The CDR3 DNA sequence: TGCGCCAGCAGCCTAGCCACAGGGGAATACGAGCAGTACTTC. It yields the protein CASSLATGEYEQYF. V is TRBV5-1 and J is TRBJ2-7; 7 bases are a match to TRBD1. The trim removed 4 bases at V and 4 bases at J, leaving 8 bases unmatched. The germline V gene encodes CDR1 SGHRS and CDR2 YFSETQ. CDR3 size: 14 residues.

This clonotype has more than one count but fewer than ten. This CDR3 reads CAWNLRAVAAFF. CDR3 nucleotide sequence: TGTGCCTGGAATCTCAGGGCAGTCGCGGCTTTCTTT. The genes are TRBV30 and TRBJ1-1, with a possible D match to TRBD1 (5 bases). The CDR3 has 12 residues. V was trimmed by 4 bases and J by 11 bases, leaving 17 bases between them. Germline CDR1 and CDR2: GTSNPN and SVGIG (reference sequence).

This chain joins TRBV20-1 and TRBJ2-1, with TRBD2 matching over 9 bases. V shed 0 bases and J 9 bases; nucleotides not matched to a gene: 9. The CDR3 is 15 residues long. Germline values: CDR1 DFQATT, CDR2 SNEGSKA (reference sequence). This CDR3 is CSARELAGVVGEQFF. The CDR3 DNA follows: TGCAGTGCTAGAGAGTTAGCGGGAGTAGTTGGTGAGCAGTTCTTC.

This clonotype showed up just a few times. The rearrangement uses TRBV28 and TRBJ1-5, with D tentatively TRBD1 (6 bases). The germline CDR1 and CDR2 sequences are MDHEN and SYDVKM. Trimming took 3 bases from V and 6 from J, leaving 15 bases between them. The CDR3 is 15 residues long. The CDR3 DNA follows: TGTGCCAGCAGTTTGGGGGGGCGCGGGTTTCAGCCCCAGCATTTT. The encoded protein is CASSLGGRGFQPQHF.

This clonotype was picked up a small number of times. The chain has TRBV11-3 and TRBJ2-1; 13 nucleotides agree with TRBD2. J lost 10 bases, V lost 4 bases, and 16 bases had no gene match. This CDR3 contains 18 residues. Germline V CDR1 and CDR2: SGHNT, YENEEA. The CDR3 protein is CASSSTLPGLAGLEEQFF. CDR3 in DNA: TGTGCCAGCAGCTCGACACTGCCGGGACTAGCGGGGTTGGAGGAGCAGTTCTTC.